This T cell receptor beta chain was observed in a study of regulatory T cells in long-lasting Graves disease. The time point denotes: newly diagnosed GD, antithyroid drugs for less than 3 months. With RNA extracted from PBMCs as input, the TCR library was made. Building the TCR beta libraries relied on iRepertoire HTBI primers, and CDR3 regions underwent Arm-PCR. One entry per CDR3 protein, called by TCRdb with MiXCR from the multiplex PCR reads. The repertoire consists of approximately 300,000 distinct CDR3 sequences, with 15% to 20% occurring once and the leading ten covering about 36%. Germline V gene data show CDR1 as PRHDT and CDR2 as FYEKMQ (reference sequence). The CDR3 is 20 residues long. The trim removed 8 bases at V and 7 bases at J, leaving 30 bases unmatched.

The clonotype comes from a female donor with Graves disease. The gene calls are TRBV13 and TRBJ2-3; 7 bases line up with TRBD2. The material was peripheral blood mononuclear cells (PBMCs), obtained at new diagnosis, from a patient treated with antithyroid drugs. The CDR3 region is CASETNGGSEGLTETNTQYF. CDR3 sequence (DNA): TGTGCCAGCGAAACAAACGGGGGGTCGGAAGGTCTAACGGAGACAAATACGCAGTATTTT.